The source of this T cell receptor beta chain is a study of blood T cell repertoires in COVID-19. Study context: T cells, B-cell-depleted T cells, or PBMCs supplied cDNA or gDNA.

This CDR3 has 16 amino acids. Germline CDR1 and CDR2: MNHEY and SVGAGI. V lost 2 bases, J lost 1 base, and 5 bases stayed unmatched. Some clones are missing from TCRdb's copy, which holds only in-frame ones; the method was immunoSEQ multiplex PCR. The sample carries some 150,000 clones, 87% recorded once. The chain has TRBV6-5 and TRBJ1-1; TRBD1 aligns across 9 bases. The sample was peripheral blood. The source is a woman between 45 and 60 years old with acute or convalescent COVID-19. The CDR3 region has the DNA TGTGCCAGCAGTTACGGGGGACAGGGTGCGAACACTGAAGCTTTCTTT. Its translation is CASSYGGQGANTEAFF.